The 8 T cell receptor beta chains reported below all come from one sample, sequenced in a study of CD8 T cells in Susac syndrome. Roughly 0.45 to 1 ug RNA was reverse transcribed with random hexamers. A single record per CDR3 protein comes from TCRdb applying MiXCR to the immunoSEQ multiplex PCR reads. Among 200,000 or so distinct CDR3 sequences listed, 90% to 96% were seen once. Material for sequencing was CD4+ T cells from PBMCs. Receptors originate from a human donor with multiple sclerosis.

The chain employs TRBV9 and TRBJ2-1; either TRBD1 or TRBD2 may supply D (5 bases each). The length of the CDR3 is 16 residues. Trimming left V 3 bases short and J 2 bases short, with 15 bases between. In germline, CDR1 is SGDLS, CDR2 YYNGEE. The DNA for the CDR3 is TGTGCCAGCAGCGGAAGGGACCTCGGGACCTACAATGAGCAGTTCTTC. Translating it yields CASSGRDLGTYNEQFF.

The CDR3 here is CASSQLTSREQFF. The CDR3 DNA reads TGTGCCAGCAGCCAACTTACTAGCCGAGAGCAGTTCTTC. The rearrangement joins TRBV14 to TRBJ2-1; D may be TRBD2 (6 bases). This CDR3 comprises 13 residues. CDR1 SGHDN and CDR2 FVKESK come from the germline V gene. With 2 bases removed from V and 10 bases from J, the gap between germline ends came to 12 bases.

The CDR3, as DNA: TGTGCCAGCAGTTTAGCCACCTCTCAGCAGTTCTTC. Translation gives CASSLATSQQFF. The V gene is TRBV12-3 or TRBV12-4, the J gene TRBJ2-1; D uncertain. The CDR3 totals 12 residues. Trimming cost V 0 bases and J 11 bases, with 8 bases left between them.

The V call is TRBV11-2, the J call TRBJ2-5, with no clear D. CDR1 and CDR2 (germline): SGHAT, FQNNGV. The CDR3 spans 13 residues. V shed 5 bases and J shed 5 bases, with 12 bases lying between them. Written as DNA, the CDR3 is TGTGCCAGCAGCGGAATTTTGAAGGAGACCCAGTACTTC. Translation gives CASSGILKETQYF.

CDR3 DNA: TGTGCCAGCAGCACGGTAGAGGGGCGCGGTGGCTACACCTTC. This sequence encodes CASSTVEGRGGYTF. The rearrangement joins TRBV12-3 or TRBV12-4 to TRBJ1-2; a possible D gene is TRBD1 (5 bases). V lost 6 bases and J 7 bases, leaving 18 bases between the germline ends. The CDR3 consists of 14 residues.

The V and J genes are TRBV19 and TRBJ2-5; 7 bases agree with TRBD2. CDR3 length: 14 residues. V lost 5 bases to trimming and J lost 1 base; unmatched junction nucleotides: 4. Germline lookup yields CDR1 LNHDA and CDR2 SQIVND (reference sequence). CDR3 sequence: CASSPLARQETQYF. The CDR3, as DNA: TGTGCCAGTAGTCCACTAGCGCGCCAAGAGACCCAGTACTTC. Looking up the rest from reference TRBV19 and TRBJ2-5 gives the full variable domain: DGGITQSPKYLFRKEGQNVTLSCEQNLNHDAMYWYRQDPGQGLRLIYYSQIVNDFQKGDIAEGYSVSREKKESFPLTVTSAQKNPTAFYLCASSPLARQETQYFGPGTRLLVL.

The genes are TRBV3-1 and TRBJ2-1, with TRBD2 identical over 10 bases. The CDR3 runs to 16 residues. Germline V gene sequence: CDR1 LGHDT, CDR2 YNNKEL (reference sequence). Germline trimming cut 4 bases from V and 6 bases from J; bases unmatched to any gene: 9. This CDR3 reads CASSPPPSGGSNEQFF. The CDR3 DNA reads as TGTGCCAGCAGCCCCCCCCCTAGCGGGGGAAGCAATGAGCAGTTCTTC.

J is TRBJ2-5 and V is TRBV7-9, with D possibly matching TRBD2 (6 bases). V lost 0 bases and J 0 bases, leaving 11 bases between the germline ends. Germline loops: CDR1 SEHNR, CDR2 FQNEAQ (reference sequence). The CDR3 has 16 amino acids. The CDR3 DNA follows: TGTGCCAGCAGCTTAGCGACGGGACTCAACCAAGAGACCCAGTACTTC. The encoded protein is CASSLATGLNQETQYF.